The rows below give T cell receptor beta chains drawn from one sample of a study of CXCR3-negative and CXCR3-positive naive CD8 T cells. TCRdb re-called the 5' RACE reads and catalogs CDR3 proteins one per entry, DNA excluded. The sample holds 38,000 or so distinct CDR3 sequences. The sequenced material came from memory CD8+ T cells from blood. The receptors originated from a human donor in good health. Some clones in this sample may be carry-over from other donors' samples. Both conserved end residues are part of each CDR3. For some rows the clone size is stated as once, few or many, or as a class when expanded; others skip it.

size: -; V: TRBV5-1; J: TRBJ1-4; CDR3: CASSPIRGGTNEKLFF
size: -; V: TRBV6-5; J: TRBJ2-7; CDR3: CASSYGTGIEQYF
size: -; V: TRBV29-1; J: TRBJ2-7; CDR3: CSVEDGYYEQYF
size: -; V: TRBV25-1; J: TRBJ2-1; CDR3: CATLGGRGGVEQFF
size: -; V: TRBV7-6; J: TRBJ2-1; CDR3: CASSPGTSGSNEQFF
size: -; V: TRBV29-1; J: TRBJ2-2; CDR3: CSVRWQATGELFF
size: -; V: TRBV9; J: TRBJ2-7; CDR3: CASNSGVGEQYF
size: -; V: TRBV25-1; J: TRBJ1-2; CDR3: CASSDRADYGYTF
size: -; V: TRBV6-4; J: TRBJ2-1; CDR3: CASSDGAGDYNEQFF
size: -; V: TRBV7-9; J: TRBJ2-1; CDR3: CASSPRLADINNEQFF
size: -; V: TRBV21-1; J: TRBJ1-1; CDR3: CASSSREGNTEAFF
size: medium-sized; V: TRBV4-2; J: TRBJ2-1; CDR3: CASSQGSSGGANEQFF
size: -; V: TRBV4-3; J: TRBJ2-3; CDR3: CASSQGDGTDTQYF
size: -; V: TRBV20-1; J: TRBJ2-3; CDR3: CGWVVGGGTDTQYF
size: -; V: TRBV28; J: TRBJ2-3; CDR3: CASSFLRDRDGDGTDTQYF
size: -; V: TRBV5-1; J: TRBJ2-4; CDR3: CASSLDPDRVKNIQYF
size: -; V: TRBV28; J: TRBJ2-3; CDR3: CASSTRTKLVDTQYF
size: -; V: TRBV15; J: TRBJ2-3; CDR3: CATSKSGGATDTQYF
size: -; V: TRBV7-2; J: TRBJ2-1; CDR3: CASSFIGGAFDEQFF
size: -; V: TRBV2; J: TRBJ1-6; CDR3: CASSQGSGASPLHF
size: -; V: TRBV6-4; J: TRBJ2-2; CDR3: CASSESGSTGELFF
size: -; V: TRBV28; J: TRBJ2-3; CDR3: CASRAKTRTDTQYF
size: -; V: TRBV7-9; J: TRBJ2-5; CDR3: CASSLSGTGLFQETQYF
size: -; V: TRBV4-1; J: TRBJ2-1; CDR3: CASSQARGGEQFF
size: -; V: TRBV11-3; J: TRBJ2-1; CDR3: CASRRDREYNEQFF
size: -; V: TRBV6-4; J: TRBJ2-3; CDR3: CASKPLAGGPDTQYF
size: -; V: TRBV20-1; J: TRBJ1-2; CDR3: CSARDSAGVPTGYTF
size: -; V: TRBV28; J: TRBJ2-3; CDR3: CASSLTGEITDTQYF
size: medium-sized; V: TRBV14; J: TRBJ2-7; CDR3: CASSQGVLLHSTYEQYF
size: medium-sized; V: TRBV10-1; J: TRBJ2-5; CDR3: CASSEVEGAISSGETQYF
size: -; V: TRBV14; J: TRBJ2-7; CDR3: CASSQEQGMHEQYF
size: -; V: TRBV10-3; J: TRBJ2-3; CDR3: CAISERHGGTDTQYF
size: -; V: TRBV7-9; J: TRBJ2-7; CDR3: CASSPPLGAYEQYF
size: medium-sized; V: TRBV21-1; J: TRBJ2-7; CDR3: CASSATGAYEQYF
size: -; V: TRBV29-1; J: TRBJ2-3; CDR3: CSIDEGYPMVGPSTDTQYF
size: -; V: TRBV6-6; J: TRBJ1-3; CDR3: CASRNQGEGNTIYF
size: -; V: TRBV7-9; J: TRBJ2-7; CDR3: CASRDGTSGRYEQYF
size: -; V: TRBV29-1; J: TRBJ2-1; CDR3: CSVELAGRNEQFF
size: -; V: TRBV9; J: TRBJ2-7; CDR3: CASSEQGASYEQYF
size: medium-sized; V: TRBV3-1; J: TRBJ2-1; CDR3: CASSLGLAGSHEQFF